These 31 T cell receptor beta chains originate from one sample sequenced in a study of early T cells in non-severe SARS-CoV-2 infection. TCRdb re-analysed the 5' RACE reads in MiXCR, keeping a single row per CDR3 protein. The sample includes fewer than 85,000 distinct CDR3 sequences, more than 7.5% of them seen just once. The source material was whole blood. These receptor sequences come from an adult who was a healthcare worker with PCR-confirmed SARS-CoV-2 infection or an uninfected control (not recorded which).

This clonotype was detected ten times or more. This chain joins TRBV20-1 and TRBJ1-1; 7 nucleotides agree with TRBD1. The V gene end was trimmed by 5 bases and the J gene end by 0 bases; junction bases not matched to a gene: 3. Germline V lookup: CDR1 DFQATT, CDR2 SNEGSKA (reference sequence). CDR3 length equals 13 residues. The CDR3 DNA sequence: TGCAGTGCTTTAGGACAGGTGAACACTGAAGCTTTCTTT. The encoded protein is CSALGQVNTEAFF.

The rearrangement links TRBV28 to TRBJ1-5; tentatively, D is TRBD1 (5 bases). Trimming took off 10 bases at V and 2 bases at J, with 18 bases between the two ends. Germline V gene lookup returns CDR1 MDHEN and CDR2 SYDVKM. The CDR3 consists of 15 residues. In DNA form, the CDR3 reads TGTGCCAACACACTAGGGACCTTTGGCAATCAGCCCCAGCATTTT. Residues: CANTLGTFGNQPQHF.

This clonotype showed up just a few times. This chain connects TRBV5-5 to TRBJ1-1; D uncertain. CDR1 SGHKS and CDR2 YYEKEE come from the germline V gene (reference sequence). Deletions cut 4 bases from V and 0 bases from J, with 16 bases between. CDR3 length: 16 amino acids. CDR3 residues: CASSHLPRTLNTEAFF. DNA of the CDR3: TGTGCCAGCAGCCACCTCCCCCGGACCTTGAACACTGAAGCTTTCTTT.

Ten or more counts support this clonotype. This chain connects TRBV28 to TRBJ2-7, with 10 bases fitting TRBD2. The ends lost 7 bases at V and 5 bases at J; junction bases unmatched: 8. This CDR3 comprises 14 residues. Germline lookup yields CDR1 MDHEN and CDR2 SYDVKM. Here the CDR3 reads CASTSSGSFNEQYF. The CDR3 DNA follows: TGTGCCAGCACATCTAGCGGGAGCTTCAACGAGCAGTACTTC.

This clonotype was counted only a few times. This chain uses TRBV12-3 or TRBV12-4 with TRBJ2-7, with D possibly TRBD2 on 5 matching bases. CDR3 length: 12 amino acids. V shed 5 bases and J shed 7 bases, with 12 bases lying between them. The CDR3 here is CASSRGPGEQYF. As DNA, the CDR3 is TGTGCCAGCAGTCGCGGCCCGGGAGAGCAGTACTTC.

The gene calls are TRBV12-3 or TRBV12-4 and TRBJ1-5, with D possibly matching TRBD1 (6 bases). V lost 5 bases to trimming and J lost 3 bases, with 14 bases between them. This CDR3 has 15 amino acids. CDR3 sequence (DNA): TGTGCCAGCAGTCCACAGGGTGCGTTCAATCAGCCCCAGCATTTT. Translating gives CASSPQGAFNQPQHF.

This clonotype was picked up many times. The J gene is TRBJ2-5, the V gene TRBV20-1, with 9 bases aligning to TRBD1. V lost 4 bases, J lost 5 bases, and 5 bases stayed unmatched. Germline CDR1 and CDR2: DFQATT and SNEGSKA (reference sequence). This CDR3 is 13 amino acids long. As DNA, the CDR3 is TGCAGTGCTACGACAGGGGGATCGGAGACCCAGTACTTC. Translation: CSATTGGSETQYF.

There are a few counts of this clonotype. The J gene is TRBJ1-1, the V gene TRBV4-1, with 7 bases lining up with TRBD1. Germline values: CDR1 MGHRA, CDR2 YSYEKL. J was trimmed by 5 bases and V by 2 bases; bases with no gene match: 5. This CDR3 is built from 14 residues. CDR3 in DNA: TGCGCCAGCAGCCAACCCCGACAGGGTACTGAAGCTTTCTTT. As protein: CASSQPRQGTEAFF.

The chain carries TRBV28 and TRBJ2-6; the match to TRBD1 covers 8 bases. CDR1 is MDHEN, CDR2 SYDVKM, per germline. Unmatched junction bases numbered 8, after V lost 10 bases and J lost 3 bases. The CDR3 length is 15 residues. CDR3 bases: TGTGCCATCCGCAGGGGGCGTTATGGGGCCAACGTCCTGACTTTC. This translates into CAIRRGRYGANVLTF.

This clonotype showed up just a few times. V gene TRBV27 combines with J gene TRBJ1-2; TRBD1 matches 9 bases. Germline loops: CDR1 MNHEY, CDR2 SMNVEV (reference sequence). Germline trimming cut 0 bases from V and 2 bases from J; bases unmatched to any gene: 1. The CDR3 has 15 residues. The CDR3 DNA follows: TGTGCCAGCAGTTTATCTGACAGGGGGAACTATGGCTACACCTTC. Translation gives CASSLSDRGNYGYTF.

The gene calls are TRBV30 and TRBJ2-2, with 8 bases aligning to TRBD1. The CDR3 extends over 14 amino acids. V dropped 5 bases and J dropped 6; count of bases not matched to a gene: 8. CDR1 and CDR2 (germline): GTSNPN, SVGIG (reference sequence). CDR3 residues: CAWGRGLRAGELFF. DNA for the CDR3: TGTGCCTGGGGCAGGGGGCTGCGAGCCGGGGAGCTGTTTTTT.

This clonotype was observed many times. This chain connects TRBV7-2 to TRBJ2-3, with 7 positions matching TRBD1. The germline V gene has CDR1 SGHTA and CDR2 FQGNSA. V lost 1 base, J lost 6 bases, and 7 bases stayed unmatched. This CDR3 is 15 amino acids long. The CDR3 nucleotides read TGTGCCAGCAGCTTAGAGGGGGCTACCCGGGATACGCAGTATTTT. It specifies CASSLEGATRDTQYF.

This clonotype was picked up many times. V gene TRBV12-3 or TRBV12-4 combines with J gene TRBJ2-5; 9 bases map to TRBD2. The CDR3 runs to 14 residues. V dropped 4 bases and J dropped 2; count of bases not matched to a gene: 2. The DNA for the CDR3 is TGTGCCAGCAGTTGGACTAGCGTACAAGAGACCCAGTACTTC. It yields the protein CASSWTSVQETQYF.

This clonotype showed up many times. J is TRBJ2-3 and V is TRBV5-1, with D perhaps TRBD2 (6 bases). V was clipped by 0 bases and J by 4 bases, with 15 bases between them. The germline V gene has CDR1 SGHRS and CDR2 YFSETQ. This CDR3 spans 16 amino acids. The CDR3 bases are TGCGCCAGCAGCTTGGCTTTGGAGGGCCGGGCAGATACGCAGTATTTT. It is translated as CASSLALEGRADTQYF. Full variable domain (remainder filled in from reference TRBV5-1 and TRBJ2-3): KAGVTQTPRYLIKTRGQQVTLSCSPISGHRSVSWYQQTPGQGLQFLFEYFSETQRNKGNFPGRFSGRQFSNSRSEMNVSTLELGDSALYLCASSLALEGRADTQYFGPGTRLTVL.

The chain has TRBV14 and TRBJ1-2; 10 nucleotides agree with TRBD1. J lost 3 bases, V lost 8 bases, and 3 bases had no gene match. Germline V lookup: CDR1 SGHDN, CDR2 FVKESK. The CDR3 contains 13 residues. As DNA, the CDR3 is TGTGCCAGCGGACAGGGGGATGACTATGGCTACACCTTC. Its translation: CASGQGDDYGYTF.

This clonotype was observed at least ten times. This chain uses TRBV7-9 with TRBJ2-1, with TRBD1 as a possible D gene (6 bases). Trimming took 11 bases from V and 12 from J, leaving 23 bases between them. The germline V gene has CDR1 SEHNR and CDR2 FQNEAQ (reference sequence). The CDR3 totals 13 residues. DNA for the CDR3: TGTGCCGATGAGGGGGAAAAATGGGGCCGGCAGTTCTTC. Translating gives CADEGEKWGRQFF.

This clonotype came up many times. This chain joins TRBV6-5 and TRBJ1-2; D might be TRBD1 (5 bases). Germline-derived CDR1 and CDR2 are MNHEY and SVGAGI. Trimming shortened V by 8 bases and J by 4 bases, and 14 bases separated the two germline ends. The CDR3 extends over 13 amino acids. The CDR3 spells CASGKGRFYGYTF. The CDR3, as DNA: TGTGCCAGCGGAAAGGGGAGATTCTATGGCTACACCTTC.

The chain couples TRBV12-3 or TRBV12-4 to TRBJ2-5, with 10 bases fitting TRBD1. This CDR3 comprises 15 residues. V shed 1 base and J 4 bases; nucleotides not matched to a gene: 3. CDR3 residues: CASSLGTGGGETQYF. The CDR3 DNA is TGTGCCAGCAGTTTAGGGACAGGGGGAGGAGAGACCCAGTACTTC.

This clonotype was found a few times. The rearrangement joins TRBV2 to TRBJ2-5, with D unresolved. CDR1 is SNHLY, CDR2 FYNNEI, per germline. CDR3 length equals 13 residues. V lost 5 bases and J 1 base, leaving 8 bases between the germline ends. CDR3 nucleotides: TGTGCCAGCAGTTGGGTACTCCAAGAGACCCAGTACTTC. Amino acids: CASSWVLQETQYF.

In this sample, this clonotype turned up many times. This chain connects TRBV12-3 or TRBV12-4 to TRBJ2-2, with 12 bases identical to TRBD2. Trimming took 2 bases from V and 6 from J; bases not matched to a gene: 1. The CDR3 sequence is 15 residues long. Written as DNA, the CDR3 is TGTGCCAGCAGTTTACTAGCGGGAGGGGCCGGGGAGCTGTTTTTT. Translated: CASSLLAGGAGELFF.

In nucleotides, the CDR3 is TGTGCCAGCAGCTCCGGGACTAGCGGGAGGGCCCAGTACTTC. Amino acid sequence: CASSSGTSGRAQYF. The chain has TRBV7-9 and TRBJ2-5; 16 bases agree with TRBD2. From germline, CDR1 is SEHNR and CDR2 FQNEAQ (reference sequence). The CDR3 is 14 amino acids. The junction had 2 bases not matched to a gene; V was cut back by 4 bases and J by 9 bases.

The table lists this clonotype with many counts. V gene TRBV6-2 or TRBV6-3 combines with J gene TRBJ2-7; TRBD2 agrees at 11 bases. The CDR3 length is 15 residues. V dropped 4 bases and J dropped 2; count of bases not matched to a gene: 4. Germline-derived CDR1 and CDR2 are MNHEY and SVGEGT. The CDR3 region has the DNA TGTGCCAGCAGTTCAACTAGCGGGGGTGCCTACGAGCAGTACTTC. This codes for CASSSTSGGAYEQYF.

The chain is built from TRBV30 and TRBJ1-6, with D unclear. CDR1 is GTSNPN, CDR2 SVGIG, per germline (reference sequence). V lost 0 bases, J lost 10 bases, and 19 bases lay in between. The CDR3 contains 16 residues. CDR3 bases: TGTGCCTGGAGTGTACGATCCGTCCAAGCGGGATCACCCCTCCACTTT. This gives the protein CAWSVRSVQAGSPLHF.

This clonotype was seen only a few times. The chain has TRBV7-9 and TRBJ2-5; D remains unclear. Germline V gene lookup returns CDR1 SEHNR and CDR2 FQNEAQ (reference sequence). This CDR3 is built from 11 residues. V was shortened by 4 bases and J by 5 bases, with 5 bases between the two germline ends. CDR3 DNA: TGTGCCAGCAGCTATAAGGAGACCCAGTACTTC. Amino acid sequence: CASSYKETQYF.

This clonotype was seen ten or more times. The rearrangement uses TRBV27 and TRBJ1-6, with 7 bases identical to TRBD1. From germline, CDR1 is MNHEY and CDR2 SMNVEV (reference sequence). The CDR3 loop spans 20 amino acids. V lost 3 bases, J lost 0 bases, and 14 bases stayed unmatched. Here the CDR3 reads CASSFRRDSRASSYNSPLHF. CDR3 nucleotides: TGTGCCAGCAGTTTTCGCCGGGACAGCCGTGCTAGCTCCTATAATTCACCCCTCCACTTT.

Ten or more counts support this clonotype. The CDR3 is CASSASASYEQYF. The CDR3 DNA reads TGTGCCAGCAGTGCTAGCGCGTCCTACGAGCAGTACTTC. The chain joins TRBV6-1 to TRBJ2-7, with D perhaps TRBD2 (6 bases). V was pared by 4 bases and J by 1 base, with 8 bases between. This CDR3 has 13 amino acids. Germline assignment: CDR1 MNHNS and CDR2 SASEGT.

This clonotype occurred many times. The rearrangement joins TRBV2 to TRBJ1-1; D possibly corresponds to TRBD1 (5 bases). Deletions cut 6 bases from V and 0 bases from J, with 17 bases between. This CDR3 has 16 amino acids. Per the germline V gene, CDR1 is SNHLY and CDR2 is FYNNEI. The chain's CDR3 is CASRVGASLVNTEAFF. The CDR3 DNA reads as TGTGCCAGCAGGGTCGGGGCCTCGTTGGTGAACACTGAAGCTTTCTTT.

This clonotype was recorded a few times. The V gene is TRBV11-2, the J gene TRBJ1-3; no definite D call. Between the trimmed V and J ends, which lost 5 bases and 0 bases, there was a span of 8 bases. CDR1 and CDR2 from the germline V gene are SGHAT and FQNNGV. The CDR3 contains 14 residues. As DNA, the CDR3 is TGTGCCAGCAGCCGAAGGAGCTCTGGAAACACCATATATTTT. Amino acids: CASSRRSSGNTIYF.

This clonotype came up many times. CDR3 residues: CASSSGTSGSSEQFF. For the CDR3, the DNA is TGTGCCAGCAGCTCTGGGACTAGCGGGAGCAGCGAGCAGTTCTTC. The chain links TRBV7-9 to TRBJ2-1; 14 bases are a match to TRBD2. The CDR3 covers 15 residues. The germline V gene has CDR1 SEHNR and CDR2 FQNEAQ (reference sequence). V lost 4 bases to trimming and J lost 10 bases; unmatched junction nucleotides: 6.

The chain carries TRBV18 and TRBJ1-1; TRBD1 aligns across 11 bases. Germline loops: CDR1 KGHSH, CDR2 LQKENI. CDR3 length: 13 residues. The ends lost 11 bases at V and 6 bases at J; junction bases unmatched: 8. The CDR3 sequence is CAGQGARGAEAFF. CDR3 coding DNA: TGTGCCGGACAGGGGGCGCGAGGCGCTGAAGCTTTCTTT. The whole variable domain, remainder taken from reference TRBV18 and TRBJ1-1, is NAGVMQNPRHLVRRRGQEARLRCSPMKGHSHVYWYRQLPEEGLKFMVYLQKENIIDESGMPKERFSAEFPKEGPSILRIQQVVRGDSAAYFCAGQGARGAEAFFGQGTRLTVV.

This clonotype was seen repeatedly, ten times or more. This rearrangement joins TRBV12-3 or TRBV12-4 to TRBJ1-5; D uncertain. This CDR3 comprises 15 residues. The V end was cut by 6 bases, the J end by 4 bases, with 16 bases between. In nucleotides, the CDR3 is TGTGCCAGCAGCAATCCATCGACGGGGAATCAGCCCCAGCATTTT. It is translated as CASSNPSTGNQPQHF.